This T cell receptor beta chain was retrieved from a study of blood T cell repertoires in COVID-19. Study-level information: PBMCs, B-cell-depleted T cells, or T cells provided the cDNA or gDNA that made up the material.

Using immunoSEQ multiplex PCR, the repertoire was profiled, and TCRdb retains in-frame clones only, with some absent. The sample records 60,000 to 70,000 clones, about nine tenths being singletons. Germline CDR1 is MNHEY and CDR2 is SMNVEV (reference sequence). The junction had 7 bases not matched to a gene; V was cut back by 5 bases and J by 2 bases. The CDR3 has 17 residues. The receptor was derived from a human donor with active COVID-19. The donor label of this sample is uncertain. The sample was peripheral blood. The V gene is TRBV27, the J gene TRBJ2-1; 12 bases match TRBD2. CDR3 amino acids: CASSRLAGAGTYNEQFF. The CDR3 DNA reads as TGTGCCAGCAGTCGACTAGCGGGGGCGGGCACCTACAATGAGCAGTTCTTC.